This TCR beta chain was observed in a study of CD8 T cells in ankylosing spondylitis. The study's findings and limits: Characteristic of ankylosing spondylitis blood, it appeared, was a TCR beta motif comprising several highly homologous variants. Disease-linked clones were CD8+ and relatively rare in peripheral blood. Certain motif variants had earlier been reported in reactive arthritis synovial fluid and blood. Reports say disease-linked clones showed up significantly more in matched ankylosing spondylitis synovial fluid.

This clonotype was observed at least ten times. Antigen unknown. Per germline, CDR1 SQVTM and CDR2 ANQGSEA. This CDR3 spans 14 amino acids. The V gene lost 2 bases and the J gene lost 3 bases, with 13 bases spanning the gap. TCRdb redid the calling of the 5' RACE reads with MiXCR, one entry per CDR3 protein. Of some 220,000 distinct CDR3 sequences detected, over 9.5% appear once; the ten largest clones hold 2% to 3%. The clonotype was recovered from a male donor with ankylosing spondylitis or in good health (not recorded which). The chain links TRBV29-1 to TRBJ1-1; D is undetermined. The sequenced sample consisted of blood, either unsorted or a sorted T cell fraction (not recorded which). CDR3 DNA: TGCAGCGTTGAAAGGAGGGCAGGTTACACTGAAGCTTTCTTT. Residues: CSVERRAGYTEAFF.